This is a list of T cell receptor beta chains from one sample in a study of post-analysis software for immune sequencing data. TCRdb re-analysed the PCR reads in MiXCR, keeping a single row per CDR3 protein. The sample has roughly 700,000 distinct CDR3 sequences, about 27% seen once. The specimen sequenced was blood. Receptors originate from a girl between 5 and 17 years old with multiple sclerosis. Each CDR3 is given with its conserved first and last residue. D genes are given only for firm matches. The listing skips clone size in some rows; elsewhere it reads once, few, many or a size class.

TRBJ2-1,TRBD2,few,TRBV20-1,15,TGCAGTGCTAGGATTAAGCCCGCCAGCGGGAGAGGGCAGTTCTTC,CSARIKPASGRGQFF
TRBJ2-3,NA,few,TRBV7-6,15,TGTGCCAGCAGCTATGGGGGGATTGGCACAGATACGCAGTATTTT,CASSYGGIGTDTQYF
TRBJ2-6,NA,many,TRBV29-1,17,TGCAGCGTTCCGACGCCAGGGCACATTCCTGGGGCCAACGTCCTGACTTTC,CSVPTPGHIPGANVLTF
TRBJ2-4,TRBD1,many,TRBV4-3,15,TGCGCCAGCAGCCAAGGGGGACAGCTTGCGGACATTCAGTACTTC,CASSQGGQLADIQYF
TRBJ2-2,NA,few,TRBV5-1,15,TGCGCCAGCACGTTTTTAGGGTCGAACACCGGGGAGCTGTTTTTT,CASTFLGSNTGELFF
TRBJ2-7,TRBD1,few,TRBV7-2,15,TGTGCCAGCAGCTCTCCGGGACAGGGAGGGTACGAGCAGTACTTC,CASSSPGQGGYEQYF
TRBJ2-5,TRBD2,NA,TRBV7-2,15,TGTGCCAGCAGCTTAGTACGGGGGGGGCTGGAGACCCAGTACTTC,CASSLVRGGLETQYF
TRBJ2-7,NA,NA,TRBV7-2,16,TGTGCCAGCAGCTCAGATAGCGCGACCGGCACCTACGAGCAGTACTTC,CASSSDSATGTYEQYF
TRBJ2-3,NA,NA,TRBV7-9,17,TGTGCCAGCAGCCCCCCCCAGGGGAGGGCTAGCACAGATACGCAGTATTTT,CASSPPQGRASTDTQYF
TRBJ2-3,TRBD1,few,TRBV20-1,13,TGCAGTGCTAGAAACAGGGGATCAGATACGCAGTATTTT,CSARNRGSDTQYF
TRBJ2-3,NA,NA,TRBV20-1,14,TGCAGTGCTGAAAGGGGGGAGTCTGCAGATACGCAGTATTTT,CSAERGESADTQYF
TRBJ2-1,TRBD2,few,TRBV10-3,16,TGTGCCATCAGTGACCAACTAGCGGGAGGGCCGGATGAGCAGTTCTTC,CAISDQLAGGPDEQFF
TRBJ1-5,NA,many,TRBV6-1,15,TGTGCCAGCAGCGCATCAGGGCCCAGCAATCAGCCCCAGCATTTT,CASSASGPSNQPQHF
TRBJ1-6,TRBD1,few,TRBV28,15,TGTGCCAGCAGTTCACGTTCAGGGGGCAATTCACCCCTCCACTTT,CASSSRSGGNSPLHF
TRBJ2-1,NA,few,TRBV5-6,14,TGTGCCAGCAGCTGGGGGTGGGAGAGCAATGAGCAGTTCTTC,CASSWGWESNEQFF
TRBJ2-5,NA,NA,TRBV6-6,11,TGTGCCAGCAGTGAGCGACGGACACTGTACTTC,CASSERRTLYF
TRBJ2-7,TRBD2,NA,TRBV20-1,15,TGCAGTGCTAGAGATAGGGGTAGCGGGACCTACGAGCAGTACTTC,CSARDRGSGTYEQYF
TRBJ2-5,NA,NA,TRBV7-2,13,TGTGCCAGCAGCCCCAAGGGGGGGGAAGCCCAGTACTTC,CASSPKGGEAQYF
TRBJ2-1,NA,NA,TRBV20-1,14,TGCAGTGCTAGAGAAAGTCAGGGGAGGAATGAGCAGTTCTTC,CSARESQGRNEQFF
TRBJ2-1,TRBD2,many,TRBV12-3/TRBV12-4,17,TGTGCCAGCAATACGGGCCATCTAGCGGGAAATGGTAATGAGCAGTTCTTC,CASNTGHLAGNGNEQFF
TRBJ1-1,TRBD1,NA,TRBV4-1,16,TGCGCCAGCAGCCAACCGGGACAGGGATTGAACACTGAAGCTTTCTTT,CASSQPGQGLNTEAFF
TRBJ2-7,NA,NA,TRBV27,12,TGTGCCAGCAGTCCGCGTAGCTACGAGCAGTACTTC,CASSPRSYEQYF
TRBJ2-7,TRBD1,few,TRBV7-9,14,TGTGCCAGCAGCCCGTGGGACAGAGACAACGAGCAGTACTTC,CASSPWDRDNEQYF
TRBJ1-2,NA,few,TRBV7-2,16,TGTGCCAGCAGCCTAGGGGGGGACGGCTCCGGCTATGGCTACACCTTC,CASSLGGDGSGYGYTF
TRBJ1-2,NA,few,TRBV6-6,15,TGTGCCAGCAGCCGACCGGGGGGGGGCAACTATGGCTACACCTTC,CASSRPGGGNYGYTF
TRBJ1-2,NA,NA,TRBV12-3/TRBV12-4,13,TGTGCCAGCAGACCTCCCGGGCGGGAGGGCTACACCTTC,CASRPPGREGYTF
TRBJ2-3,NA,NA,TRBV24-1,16,TGTGCCACCAGTGATTCTTTGACAGTCTCCGCAGATACGCAGTATTTT,CATSDSLTVSADTQYF
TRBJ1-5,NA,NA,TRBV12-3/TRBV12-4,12,TGTGCCAGCACCAAGGGTCTCCAGCCCCAGCATTTT,CASTKGLQPQHF
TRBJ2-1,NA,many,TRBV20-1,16,TGCAGTGCTACTGAAGGGACTCCAAGCTCCTACAATGAGCAGTTCTTC,CSATEGTPSSYNEQFF
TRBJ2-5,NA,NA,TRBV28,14,TGTGCCACCTCTACAGGGGGCGGGAGGGAGACCCAGTACTTC,CATSTGGGRETQYF
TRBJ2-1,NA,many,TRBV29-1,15,TGCAGCGCCTCACACTCAGCGGTCTACTACAATGAGCAGTTCTTC,CSASHSAVYYNEQFF
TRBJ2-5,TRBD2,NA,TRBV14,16,TGTGCCAGCAGCCACTTGGAGCGGGAGCTTGGGGAGACCCAGTACTTC,CASSHLERELGETQYF
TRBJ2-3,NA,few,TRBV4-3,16,TGCGCCAGCAGCCAAGGAGGGGTATCTTCCACAGATACGCAGTATTTT,CASSQGGVSSTDTQYF
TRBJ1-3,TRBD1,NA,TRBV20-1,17,TGCAGTGCTAGAGATCCGGGGACAGGCCACTCTGGAAACACCATATATTTT,CSARDPGTGHSGNTIYF
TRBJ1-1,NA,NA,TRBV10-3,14,TGTGCCATCAGTGACCCCCGTGGGCAGTTTGAAGCTTTCTTT,CAISDPRGQFEAFF
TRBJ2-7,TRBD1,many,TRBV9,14,TGTGCCAGCAGCAAGACAGGGGGCCCCTCCGAGCAGTACTTC,CASSKTGGPSEQYF
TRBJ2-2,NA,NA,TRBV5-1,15,TGCGCCAGCAGCCAGCGGAGGGCAGCCACCGGGGAGCTGTTTTTT,CASSQRRAATGELFF
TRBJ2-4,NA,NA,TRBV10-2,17,TGCGCCAGCAGTGAGTCGTACGGCGGGATTGGGGGAAACATTCAGTACTTC,CASSESYGGIGGNIQYF
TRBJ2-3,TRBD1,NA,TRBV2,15,TGTGCCAGCACCCGGGACAGGGGGCTGAGAGATACGCAGTATTTT,CASTRDRGLRDTQYF
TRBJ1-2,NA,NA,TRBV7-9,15,TGTGCCAGCAGCCGCGGGGGGGGATTCGACTATGGCTACACCTTC,CASSRGGGFDYGYTF
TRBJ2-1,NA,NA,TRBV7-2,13,TGTGCCAGCAGCGCTGTCCGCTGGGGTGAGCAGTTCTTC,CASSAVRWGEQFF
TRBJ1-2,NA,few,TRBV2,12,TGTGCCACCTCGGAGCGGGACTATGGCTACACCTTC,CATSERDYGYTF
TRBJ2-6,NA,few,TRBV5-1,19,TGCGCCAGCAGCACCCAGGCAGTTCAGGCTACCTCTGGGGCCAACGTCCTGACTTTC,CASSTQAVQATSGANVLTF
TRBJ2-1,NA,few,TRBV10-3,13,TGTGCCATCAGTGTAGGTGGGGGCGGGGAGCAGTTCTTC,CAISVGGGGEQFF
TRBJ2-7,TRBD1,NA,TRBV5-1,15,TGCGCCAGCAGCCCAGGAGCCGGGACAGCCTACGGGCAGTACTTC,CASSPGAGTAYGQYF
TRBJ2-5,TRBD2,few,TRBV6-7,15,TGTGCCAGCAGCCACCCCAGAGCGGGAGATGAGACCCAGTACTTC,CASSHPRAGDETQYF
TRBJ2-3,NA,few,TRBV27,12,TGTGCCAGCAGTGTTAACCCAGATACGCAGTATTTT,CASSVNPDTQYF
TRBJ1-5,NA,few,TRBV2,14,TGTGCCAGCAGAGATTGGGGAAGCAATCAGCCCCAGCATTTT,CASRDWGSNQPQHF
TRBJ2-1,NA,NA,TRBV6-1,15,TGTGCCAGCACCTCGGGCAACTTACCCTACAATGAGCAGTTCTTC,CASTSGNLPYNEQFF
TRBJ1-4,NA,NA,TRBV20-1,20,TGCAGTGCGGGGCGTACGGTCCGGGACATTAGTCTCTCAACTAATGAAAAACTGTTTTTT,CSAGRTVRDISLSTNEKLFF
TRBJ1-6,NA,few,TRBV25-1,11,TGTGCCAGCAGCAGGGATTCACCCCTCCACTTT,CASSRDSPLHF
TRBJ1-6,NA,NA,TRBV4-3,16,TGCGCCAGCAGCCATCCAAGGGGCCTCGGGAATTCACCCCTCCACTTT,CASSHPRGLGNSPLHF
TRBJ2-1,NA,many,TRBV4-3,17,TGCGCCAGCAGCCAGGTGGGGCGACCGAGCTCCTACAATGAGCAGTTCTTC,CASSQVGRPSSYNEQFF
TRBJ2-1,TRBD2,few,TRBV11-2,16,TGTGCCAGCAGCCCCTTTAGCGGGAGGGCCAATGATGAGCAGTTCTTC,CASSPFSGRANDEQFF
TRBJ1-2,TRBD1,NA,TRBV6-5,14,TGTGCCAACAGTGGGGACAGGGGGCCGGCTGGCTACACCTTC,CANSGDRGPAGYTF
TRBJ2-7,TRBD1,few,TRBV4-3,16,TGCGCCAGCAGCCAAGATCTGGCAGGGGGCTATATGGAGCAGTACTTC,CASSQDLAGGYMEQYF
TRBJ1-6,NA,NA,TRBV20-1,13,TGCAGTGCTAGTACGCAGGGACAATCACCCCTCCACTTT,CSASTQGQSPLHF